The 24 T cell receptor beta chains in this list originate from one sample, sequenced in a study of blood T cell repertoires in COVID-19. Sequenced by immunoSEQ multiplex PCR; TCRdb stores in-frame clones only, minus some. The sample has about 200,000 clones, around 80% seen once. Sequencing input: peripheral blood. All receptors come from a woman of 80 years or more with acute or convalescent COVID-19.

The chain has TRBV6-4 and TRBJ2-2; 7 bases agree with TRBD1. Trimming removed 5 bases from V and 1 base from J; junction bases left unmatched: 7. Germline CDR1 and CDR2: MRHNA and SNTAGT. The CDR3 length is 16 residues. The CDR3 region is CASSKQGPVNTGELFF. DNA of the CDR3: TGTGCCAGCAGTAAACAGGGGCCAGTGAACACCGGGGAGCTGTTTTTT.

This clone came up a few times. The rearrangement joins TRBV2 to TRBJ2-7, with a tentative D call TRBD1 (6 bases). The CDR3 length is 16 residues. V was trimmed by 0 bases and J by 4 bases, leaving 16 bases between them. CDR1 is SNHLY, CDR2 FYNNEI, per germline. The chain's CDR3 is CASSEARQVGAYEQYF. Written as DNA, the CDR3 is TGTGCCAGCAGTGAAGCAAGACAGGTAGGGGCTTACGAGCAGTACTTC.

The CDR3 is CASSFRQVPYNEQFF. The CDR3, as DNA: TGTGCCAGCAGCTTCCGACAGGTCCCCTACAATGAGCAGTTCTTC. This chain uses TRBV7-9 with TRBJ2-1; the D gene is possibly TRBD1 (6 bases). This CDR3 contains 15 residues. Germline V gene lookup returns CDR1 SEHNR and CDR2 FQNEAQ (reference sequence). V was pared by 3 bases and J by 2 bases, with 11 bases between.

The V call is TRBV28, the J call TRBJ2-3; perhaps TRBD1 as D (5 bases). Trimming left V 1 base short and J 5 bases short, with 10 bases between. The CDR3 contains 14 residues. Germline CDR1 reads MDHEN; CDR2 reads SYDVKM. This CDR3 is CASSLLNRQDTQYF. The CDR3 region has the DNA TGTGCCAGCAGTTTATTAAACAGGCAAGATACGCAGTATTTT.

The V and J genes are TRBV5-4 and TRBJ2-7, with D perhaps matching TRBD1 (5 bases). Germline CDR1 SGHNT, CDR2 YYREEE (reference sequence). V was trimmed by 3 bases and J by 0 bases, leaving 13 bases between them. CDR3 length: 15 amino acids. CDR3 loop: CASSSKDTFSYEQYF. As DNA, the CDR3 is TGTGCCAGCAGCTCCAAGGACACTTTCTCCTACGAGCAGTACTTC.

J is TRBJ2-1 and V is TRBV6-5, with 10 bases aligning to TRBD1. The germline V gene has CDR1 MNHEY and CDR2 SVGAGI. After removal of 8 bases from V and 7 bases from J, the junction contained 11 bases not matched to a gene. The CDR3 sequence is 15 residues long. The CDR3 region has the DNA TGTGCCAGCGCCTTCGGGACAGGGGTGGGAAATGAGCAGTTCTTC. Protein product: CASAFGTGVGNEQFF.

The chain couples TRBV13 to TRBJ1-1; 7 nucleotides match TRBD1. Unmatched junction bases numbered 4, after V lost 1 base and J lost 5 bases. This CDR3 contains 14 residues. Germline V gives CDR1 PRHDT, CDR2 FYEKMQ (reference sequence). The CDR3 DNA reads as TGTGCCAGCAGCTTAGTCAGGGGGTGGACTGAAGCTTTCTTT. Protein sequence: CASSLVRGWTEAFF. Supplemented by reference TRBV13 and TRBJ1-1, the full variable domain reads AAGVIQSPRHLIKEKRETATLKCYPIPRHDTVYWYQQGPGQDPQFLISFYEKMQSDKGSIPDRFSAQQFSDYHSELNMSSLELGDSALYFCASSLVRGWTEAFFGQGTRLTVV.

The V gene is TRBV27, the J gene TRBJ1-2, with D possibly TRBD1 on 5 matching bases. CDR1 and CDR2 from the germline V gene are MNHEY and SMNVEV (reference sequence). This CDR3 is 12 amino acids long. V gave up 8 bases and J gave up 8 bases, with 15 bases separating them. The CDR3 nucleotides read TGTGCCAGCGCTCCTGGGGCGTGGGGCTACACCTTC. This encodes CASAPGAWGYTF.

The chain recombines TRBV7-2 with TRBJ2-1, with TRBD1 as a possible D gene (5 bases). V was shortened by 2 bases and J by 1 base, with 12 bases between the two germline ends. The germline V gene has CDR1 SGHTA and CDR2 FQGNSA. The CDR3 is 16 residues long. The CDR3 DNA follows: TGTGCCAGCAGCTTAATTCCCCAGGGATCCTACAATGAGCAGTTCTTC. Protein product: CASSLIPQGSYNEQFF.

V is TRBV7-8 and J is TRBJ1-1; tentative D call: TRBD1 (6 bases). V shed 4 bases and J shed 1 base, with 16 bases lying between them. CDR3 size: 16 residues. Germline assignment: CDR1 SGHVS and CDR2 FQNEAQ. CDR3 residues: CASSSHGQTKNTEAFF. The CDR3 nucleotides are TGTGCCAGCAGCTCACACGGACAGACGAAGAACACTGAAGCTTTCTTT. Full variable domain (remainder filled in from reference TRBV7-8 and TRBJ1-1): GAGVSQSPRYKVAKRGQDVALRCDPISGHVSLFWYQQALGQGPEFLTYFQNEAQLDKSGLPSDRFFAERPEGSVSTLKIQRTQQEDSAVYLCASSSHGQTKNTEAFFGQGTRLTVV.

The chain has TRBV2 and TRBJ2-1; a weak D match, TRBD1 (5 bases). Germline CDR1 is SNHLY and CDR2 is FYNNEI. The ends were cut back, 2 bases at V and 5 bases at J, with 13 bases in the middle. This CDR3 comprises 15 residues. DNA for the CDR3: TGTGCCAGCAGTGAACGGTTTCAGGGCCACAATGAGCAGTTCTTC. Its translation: CASSERFQGHNEQFF.

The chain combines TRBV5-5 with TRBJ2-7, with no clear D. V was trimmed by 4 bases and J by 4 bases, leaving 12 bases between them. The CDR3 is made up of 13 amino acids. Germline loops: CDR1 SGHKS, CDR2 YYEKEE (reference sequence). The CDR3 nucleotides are TGTGCCAGCAGCCCTGGCCACCCTTACGAGCAGTACTTC. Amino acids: CASSPGHPYEQYF.

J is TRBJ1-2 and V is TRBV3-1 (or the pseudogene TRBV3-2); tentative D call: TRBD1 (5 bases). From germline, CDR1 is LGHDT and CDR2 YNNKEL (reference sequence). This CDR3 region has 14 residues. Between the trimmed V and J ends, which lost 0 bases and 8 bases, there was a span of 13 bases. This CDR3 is CASSQDRGRGGYTF. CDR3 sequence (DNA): TGTGCCAGCAGCCAAGATCGGGGGAGAGGGGGCTACACCTTC.

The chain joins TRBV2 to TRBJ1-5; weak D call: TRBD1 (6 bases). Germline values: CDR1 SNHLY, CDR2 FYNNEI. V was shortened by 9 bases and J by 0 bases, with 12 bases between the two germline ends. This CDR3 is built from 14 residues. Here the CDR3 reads CASSGTPSNQPQHF. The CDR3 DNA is TGTGCCAGTTCCGGGACACCTAGCAATCAGCCCCAGCATTTT.

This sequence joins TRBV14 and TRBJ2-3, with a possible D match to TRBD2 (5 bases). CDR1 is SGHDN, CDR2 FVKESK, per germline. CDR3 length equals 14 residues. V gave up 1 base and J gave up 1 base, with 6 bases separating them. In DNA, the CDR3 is TGTGCCAGCAGCCAAGCGCGGGGCACAGATACGCAGTATTTT. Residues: CASSQARGTDTQYF.

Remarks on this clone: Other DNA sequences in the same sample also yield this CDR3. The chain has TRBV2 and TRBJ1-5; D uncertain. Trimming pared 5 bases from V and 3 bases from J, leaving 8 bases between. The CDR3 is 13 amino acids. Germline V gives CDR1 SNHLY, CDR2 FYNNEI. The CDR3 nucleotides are TGTGCCAGCAGTACGGGATCCAATCAGCCCCAGCATTTT. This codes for CASSTGSNQPQHF.

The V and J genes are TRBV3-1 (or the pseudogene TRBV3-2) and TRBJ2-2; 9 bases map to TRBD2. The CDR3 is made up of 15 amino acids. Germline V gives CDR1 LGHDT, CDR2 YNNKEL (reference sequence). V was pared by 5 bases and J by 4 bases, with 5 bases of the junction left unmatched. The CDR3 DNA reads TGTGCCAGCAGCTTCGAGGGACTAGCCACCGGGGAGCTGTTTTTT. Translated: CASSFEGLATGELFF.

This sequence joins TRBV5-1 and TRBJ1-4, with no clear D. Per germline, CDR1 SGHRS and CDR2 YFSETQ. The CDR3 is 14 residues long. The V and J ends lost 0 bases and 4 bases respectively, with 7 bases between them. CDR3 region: CASSLDGDNEKLFF. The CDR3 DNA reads TGCGCCAGCAGCTTGGACGGGGATAATGAAAAACTGTTTTTT.

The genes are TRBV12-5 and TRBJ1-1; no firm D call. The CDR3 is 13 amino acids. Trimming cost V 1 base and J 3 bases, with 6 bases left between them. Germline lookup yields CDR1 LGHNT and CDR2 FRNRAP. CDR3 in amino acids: CASGLGQDTEAFF. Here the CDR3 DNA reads TGTGCTAGTGGTTTGGGGCAGGACACTGAAGCTTTCTTT.

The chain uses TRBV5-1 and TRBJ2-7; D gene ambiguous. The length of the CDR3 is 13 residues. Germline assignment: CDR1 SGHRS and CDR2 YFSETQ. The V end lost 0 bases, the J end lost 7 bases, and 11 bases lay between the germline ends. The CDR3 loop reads CASSLEALTEQYF. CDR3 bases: TGCGCCAGCAGCTTGGAGGCACTGACAGAGCAGTACTTC. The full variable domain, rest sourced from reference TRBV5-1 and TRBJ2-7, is KAGVTQTPRYLIKTRGQQVTLSCSPISGHRSVSWYQQTPGQGLQFLFEYFSETQRNKGNFPGRFSGRQFSNSRSEMNVSTLELGDSALYLCASSLEALTEQYFGPGTRLTVT.

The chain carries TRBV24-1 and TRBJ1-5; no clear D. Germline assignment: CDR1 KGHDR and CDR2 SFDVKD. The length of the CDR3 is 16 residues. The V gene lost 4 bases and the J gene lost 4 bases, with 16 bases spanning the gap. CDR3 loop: CATSESTGSPNQPQHF. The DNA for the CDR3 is TGTGCCACCAGTGAGTCTACCGGGTCCCCAAATCAGCCCCAGCATTTT.

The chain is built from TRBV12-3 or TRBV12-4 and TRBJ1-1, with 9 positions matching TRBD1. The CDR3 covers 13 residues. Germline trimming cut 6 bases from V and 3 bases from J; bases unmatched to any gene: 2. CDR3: CASRRTGDTEAFF. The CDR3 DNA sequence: TGTGCCAGCAGGAGGACAGGGGACACTGAAGCTTTCTTT.

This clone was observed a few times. The CDR3 loop reads CSAGQAYEQYF. DNA for the CDR3: TGCAGTGCCGGACAGGCCTACGAGCAGTACTTC. This sequence joins TRBV20-1 and TRBJ2-7; 7 positions match TRBD1. Germline trimming cut 6 bases from V and 2 bases from J; bases unmatched to any gene: 1. Germline V lookup: CDR1 DFQATT, CDR2 SNEGSKA (reference sequence). This CDR3 is 11 amino acids long.

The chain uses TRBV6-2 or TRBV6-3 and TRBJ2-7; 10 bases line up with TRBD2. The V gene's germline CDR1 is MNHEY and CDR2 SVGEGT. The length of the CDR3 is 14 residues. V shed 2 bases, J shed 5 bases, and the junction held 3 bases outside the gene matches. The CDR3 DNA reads TGTGCCAGCAGTTACGTAGCGGGGGGAAACGAGCAGTACTTC. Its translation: CASSYVAGGNEQYF.